The 22 T cell receptor beta chains below were found in one sample sequenced in a study. Cells sorted as Tregs were CD4+, CD25+ and CD127-/low. TCRdb passed the 5' RACE reads through MiXCR, listing each CDR3 protein once. In the table there are approximately 58,000 distinct CDR3 sequences, 26% of which are singletons. The sample taken for sequencing was tumor-infiltrating Tregs sorted from the breast tumor. Receptor source: a female donor with breast cancer.

The chain employs TRBV7-3 and TRBJ2-3; tentative D call: TRBD2 (6 bases). V shed 3 bases and J shed 3 bases, with 10 bases lying between them. This CDR3 contains 14 residues. Germline CDR1 and CDR2: SGHTA and FQGTGA. The CDR3 here is CASSLNGRTDTQYF. The CDR3 DNA reads TGTGCCAGCAGCTTGAACGGGAGAACAGATACGCAGTATTTT.

This clonotype was found many times. The V and J genes are TRBV29-1 and TRBJ1-2; the D is unclear. The CDR3 loop spans 13 amino acids. V was clipped by 2 bases and J by 0 bases, with 7 bases between them. The germline gives CDR1 SQVTM, CDR2 ANQGSEA. The CDR3 sequence: CSVEMEPNYGYTF. The DNA for the CDR3 is TGCAGCGTTGAAATGGAACCTAACTATGGCTACACCTTC.

This clonotype appeared many times. V usage is TRBV12-3 or TRBV12-4 and J usage is TRBJ2-1; the match to TRBD1 covers 11 bases. The CDR3 length is 14 residues. Trimming at V came to 5 bases and at J to 6 bases, leaving 3 bases not matched to a gene. The CDR3, as DNA: TGTGCCAGCAGTCGGGACAGGGGGGGCAATGAGCAGTTCTTC. Protein: CASSRDRGGNEQFF.

The V call is TRBV5-1, the J call TRBJ2-3, with TRBD2 matching 13 bases. CDR3 length: 15 amino acids. Unmatched junction bases numbered 6, after V lost 4 bases and J lost 7 bases. Germline V CDR1 and CDR2: SGHRS, YFSETQ. As DNA, the CDR3 is TGCGCCAGCAGCACCGGGACTAGCGGGACCCATACGCAGTATTTT. Translation: CASSTGTSGTHTQYF.

This clonotype was seen a handful of times. The chain carries TRBV7-9 and TRBJ1-5; D is ambiguous. Germline values: CDR1 SEHNR, CDR2 FQNEAQ (reference sequence). The V end was cut by 1 base, the J end by 2 bases, with 9 bases between. This CDR3 contains 15 residues. CDR3 region: CASSLGRDGNQPQHF. In DNA, the CDR3 is TGTGCCAGCAGCTTAGGGAGAGACGGCAATCAGCCCCAGCATTTT.

A remark on this clonotype: One end of the junction does not line up with germline, which may come from a read error. This CDR3 reads CASSGDSTDTQYF. The CDR3 DNA sequence: TGTGCCAGCAGCGGCGACAGCACAGATACTCAGTATTTT. The chain employs TRBV9 and TRBJ2-3; a weak D match, TRBD1 (5 bases). Germline assignment: CDR1 SGDLS and CDR2 YYNGEE. This CDR3 comprises 13 residues.

This rearrangement joins TRBV15 to TRBJ1-4; D perhaps matches TRBD1 (5 bases). The germline gives CDR1 LNHNV, CDR2 YYDKDF (reference sequence). V lost 4 bases, J lost 10 bases, and 19 bases lay in between. The length of the CDR3 is 15 residues. The CDR3 here is CATSKDFQGRGKLFF. For the CDR3, the DNA is TGTGCCACCAGCAAAGATTTTCAGGGTCGAGGAAAACTGTTTTTT.

The V and J genes are TRBV6-1 and TRBJ2-7; 10 bases are shared with TRBD1. The J segment lost 6 bases and the V segment lost 8 bases, leaving 10 bases of the junction unmatched. This CDR3 contains 14 residues. Germline CDR1 and CDR2: MNHNS and SASEGT. The CDR3 nucleotides read TGTGCCAGCGGATCCGGGACAGGGGATCGCGAGCAGTACTTC. As protein: CASGSGTGDREQYF.

This chain joins TRBV28 and TRBJ2-3; D is unresolved. Germline V gene sequence: CDR1 MDHEN, CDR2 SYDVKM. Between the trimmed V and J ends, which lost 3 bases and 0 bases, there was a span of 7 bases. The CDR3 totals 14 residues. In nucleotides, the CDR3 is TGTGCCAGCAGTTTTGCTGCTAGCACAGATACGCAGTATTTT. This translates into CASSFAASTDTQYF. The whole variable domain, remainder taken from reference TRBV28 and TRBJ2-3, is DVKVTQSSRYLVKRTGEKVFLECVQDMDHENMFWYRQDPGLGLRLIYFSYDVKMKEKGDIPEGYSVSREKKERFSLILESASTNQTSMYLCASSFAASTDTQYFGPGTRLTVL.

This clonotype was observed a handful of times. The rearrangement links TRBV12-3 or TRBV12-4 to TRBJ2-3, with TRBD2 identical over 9 bases. CDR3 length equals 15 residues. V trimming: 6 bases; J trimming: 2 bases; junction bases outside the gene matches: 6. The CDR3 region has the DNA TGTGCCAGCAGGATAGCGGGGGCCCTCACAGATACGCAGTATTTT. This codes for CASRIAGALTDTQYF.

This clonotype was counted only a few times. The chain carries TRBV3-1 and TRBJ2-1; the D gene is possibly TRBD1 (6 bases). V lost 4 bases, J lost 12 bases, and 13 bases lay in between. The germline V gene has CDR1 LGHDT and CDR2 YNNKEL (reference sequence). The CDR3 extends over 12 amino acids. The CDR3 region is CASSPWGQWQFF. CDR3 DNA: TGTGCCAGCAGCCCGTGGGGGCAGTGGCAGTTCTTC.

The rearrangement joins TRBV3-1 to TRBJ2-3; the match to TRBD2 covers 7 bases. The CDR3 contains 21 residues. The germline V gene encodes CDR1 LGHDT and CDR2 YNNKEL (reference sequence). V dropped 3 bases and J dropped 2; count of bases not matched to a gene: 23. CDR3 protein: CASSHNPWAGVPLVDTDTQYF. The CDR3 nucleotides are TGTGCCAGCAGCCATAACCCCTGGGCGGGAGTGCCTCTCGTGGACACAGATACGCAGTATTTT.

The rearrangement uses TRBV10-2 and TRBJ2-3; unclear D gene. Per germline, CDR1 WSHSY and CDR2 SAAADI. Deletions cut 4 bases from V and 7 bases from J, with 12 bases between. This CDR3 contains 13 residues. The CDR3 region is CASSGPSRNTQYF. The CDR3 region has the DNA TGCGCCAGCAGTGGCCCTTCGCGGAATACGCAGTATTTT.

By share of the sample, this clonotype is medium-sized. The V and J genes are TRBV7-2 and TRBJ2-5, with D tentatively TRBD1 (7 bases). From germline, CDR1 is SGHTA and CDR2 FQGNSA. V was cut by 0 bases and J by 4 bases, with 15 bases left in between. The CDR3 totals 16 residues. The DNA for the CDR3 is TGTGCCAGCAGCTTAGCGATGGGGCAGGGGGGAGAGACCCAGTACTTC. Its translation is CASSLAMGQGGETQYF. Supplemented by reference TRBV7-2 and TRBJ2-5, the full variable domain reads GAGVSQSPSNKVTEKGKDVELRCDPISGHTALYWYRQSLGQGLEFLIYFQGNSAPDKSGLPSDRFSAERTGGSVSTLTIQRTQQEDSAVYLCASSLAMGQGGETQYFGPGTRLLVL.

This clonotype was seen many times. CDR3 sequence reads: CASSSSRGRWETQYF. The CDR3 DNA reads TGTGCCAGCAGCTCATCTCGGGGGCGGTGGGAGACCCAGTACTTC. J is TRBJ2-5 and V is TRBV7-2; TRBD1 or TRBD2 may be the D gene (6 bases each). Germline V lookup: CDR1 SGHTA, CDR2 FQGNSA. The CDR3 spans 15 residues. With 4 bases removed from V and 5 bases from J, the gap between germline ends came to 17 bases.

A note on this clonotype: The junction does not match germline at one end; this may be a read error. V gene TRBV7-7 combines with J gene TRBJ2-3, with D possibly being TRBD1 (5 bases). Germline V gene data show CDR1 as SSHAT and CDR2 as FNYEAQ (reference sequence). This CDR3 has 14 amino acids. DNA of the CDR3: TGTGCTAGCAGCCCTTTTGTAGGGGCAGATACGCAGTATTTT. Translation: CASSPFVGADTQYF.

This clonotype was observed a few times. This sequence joins TRBV5-1 and TRBJ2-3; the match to TRBD1 covers 9 bases. The V segment lost 0 bases and the J segment 7 bases; nucleotides outside the gene matches: 12. Germline loops: CDR1 SGHRS, CDR2 YFSETQ. This CDR3 is built from 17 residues. The DNA for the CDR3 is TGCGCCAGCAGCTTGGCCCTAATAGGACAGGGGATCAATACGCAGTATTTT. Its translation: CASSLALIGQGINTQYF.

The rearrangement joins TRBV6-5 to TRBJ1-2; 11 bases map to TRBD1. The CDR3 has 15 amino acids. Germline CDR1 MNHEY, CDR2 SVGAGI. Germline trimming cut 6 bases from V and 4 bases from J; bases unmatched to any gene: 7. The CDR3 coding sequence is TGTGCCAGCAGCGGACAGGGGGCGCGCGGCTATGGCTACACCTTC. It encodes CASSGQGARGYGYTF.

The chain links TRBV30 to TRBJ2-1, with 9 bases identical to TRBD2. The CDR3 runs 16 residues. Germline V gene lookup returns CDR1 GTSNPN and CDR2 SVGIG (reference sequence). After removal of 3 bases from V and 10 bases from J, the junction contained 16 bases not matched to a gene. In DNA, the CDR3 is TGTGCCTGGAGGGCCCGACTAGCGGAACACACAAGAGAGCAGTTCTTC. Translation: CAWRARLAEHTREQFF.

Of note for this clonotype: Just one base apart from a much larger clone, this may be a read error. V and J are TRBV20-1 and TRBJ2-2, with 9 nucleotides matching TRBD2. The CDR3 covers 14 residues. The V gene's germline CDR1 is DFQATT and CDR2 SNEGSKA (reference sequence). The CDR3 is CGAGTSPHGGELFF. CDR3 nucleotide sequence: TGCGGTGCTGGGACTAGCCCCCACGGCGGGGAGCTGTTTTTT.

This clonotype was counted ten times or more. The chain uses TRBV7-9 and TRBJ1-1; no clear D gene. The V gene lost 5 bases and the J gene lost 1 base, with 8 bases spanning the gap. The CDR3 loop spans 13 amino acids. The germline V gene encodes CDR1 SEHNR and CDR2 FQNEAQ (reference sequence). The CDR3 nucleotides are TGTGCCAGCAGCCGATTCGGGAACACTGAAGCTTTCTTT. It codes for CASSRFGNTEAFF.

This clonotype was observed many times. The chain joins TRBV15 to TRBJ2-3; 7 nucleotides match TRBD2. In germline, CDR1 is LNHNV, CDR2 YYDKDF (reference sequence). The CDR3 is 19 amino acids. The V and J ends lost 0 bases and 0 bases, in that order; junction bases with no gene match: 12. In DNA form, the CDR3 reads TGTGCCACCAGCAGAGATCGGCCTAGCGGAATAACTAGCACAGATACGCAGTATTTT. Protein product: CATSRDRPSGITSTDTQYF.